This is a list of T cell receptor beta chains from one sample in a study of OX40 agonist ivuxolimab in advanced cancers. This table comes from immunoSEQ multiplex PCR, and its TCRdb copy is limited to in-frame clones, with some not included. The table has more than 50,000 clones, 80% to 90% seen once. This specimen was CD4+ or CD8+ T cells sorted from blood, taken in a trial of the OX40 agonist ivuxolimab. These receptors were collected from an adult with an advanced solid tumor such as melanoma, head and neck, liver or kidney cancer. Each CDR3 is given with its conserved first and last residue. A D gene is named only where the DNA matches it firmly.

cdr3_aa: CASSRTPENSPLHF; v_call: TRBV5-1; d_call: .; j_call: TRBJ1-6
cdr3_aa: CAISGGGTRSGNTIYF; v_call: TRBV10-3; d_call: .; j_call: TRBJ1-3
cdr3_aa: CASMGGTGMSQPQHF; v_call: TRBV2; d_call: TRBD1; j_call: TRBJ1-5
cdr3_aa: CASSWSSGVQETQYF; v_call: TRBV7-3; d_call: TRBD2; j_call: TRBJ2-5
cdr3_aa: CASSQEPRGLGTGELFF; v_call: TRBV4-3; d_call: TRBD1; j_call: TRBJ2-2
cdr3_aa: CAWSVLGEAFF; v_call: TRBV30; d_call: .; j_call: TRBJ1-1
cdr3_aa: CASSPGQGASQPQHF; v_call: TRBV18; d_call: TRBD1; j_call: TRBJ1-5
cdr3_aa: CASSFGRDGYTF; v_call: TRBV21-1; d_call: .; j_call: TRBJ1-2
cdr3_aa: CASSLFGANVLTF; v_call: TRBV28; d_call: .; j_call: TRBJ2-6
cdr3_aa: CASSQDHGYEQYF; v_call: TRBV14; d_call: .; j_call: TRBJ2-7
cdr3_aa: CASSALSSQPQHF; v_call: TRBV6-1; d_call: .; j_call: TRBJ1-5
cdr3_aa: CAWSTVSGGPYEQYF; v_call: TRBV30; d_call: TRBD2; j_call: TRBJ2-7
cdr3_aa: CSARTSAQYF; v_call: TRBV20-1; d_call: TRBD2; j_call: TRBJ2-3
cdr3_aa: CASTWTGGLTEAFF; v_call: TRBV6-4; d_call: TRBD1; j_call: TRBJ1-1
cdr3_aa: CASSFETGMGTEAFF; v_call: TRBV7-9; d_call: .; j_call: TRBJ1-1
cdr3_aa: CASSSVGDTQYF; v_call: TRBV27; d_call: .; j_call: TRBJ2-3
cdr3_aa: CASSWGRVAGNEQFF; v_call: TRBV19; d_call: TRBD2; j_call: TRBJ2-1
cdr3_aa: CASSSWQGVSGYTF; v_call: TRBV19; d_call: .; j_call: TRBJ1-2
cdr3_aa: CASSQGIGVPEQFF; v_call: TRBV4-3; d_call: .; j_call: TRBJ2-1
cdr3_aa: CASSLAGQGNSPLHF; v_call: TRBV5-1; d_call: TRBD1; j_call: TRBJ1-6
cdr3_aa: CSVAEGAQPQHF; v_call: TRBV29-1; d_call: .; j_call: TRBJ1-5
cdr3_aa: CATSKGSANEAFF; v_call: TRBV15; d_call: .; j_call: TRBJ1-1
cdr3_aa: CASSPPGQGERAAFF; v_call: TRBV18; d_call: TRBD1; j_call: TRBJ1-1
cdr3_aa: CAWSVERGYTF; v_call: TRBV30; d_call: .; j_call: TRBJ1-2
cdr3_aa: CASSASNSPLHF; v_call: TRBV28; d_call: .; j_call: TRBJ1-6
cdr3_aa: CASSGRLRAGETQYF; v_call: TRBV4-3; d_call: .; j_call: TRBJ2-5
cdr3_aa: CASSGLAGQREQYF; v_call: TRBV7-8; d_call: TRBD2; j_call: TRBJ2-7
cdr3_aa: CASSVHSIGEKLFF; v_call: TRBV9; d_call: .; j_call: TRBJ1-4
cdr3_aa: CSVGKEGGAYEQYF; v_call: TRBV29-1; d_call: .; j_call: TRBJ2-7
cdr3_aa: CASSLYGGNEKLFF; v_call: TRBV27; d_call: .; j_call: TRBJ1-4
cdr3_aa: CASSYLEGSYNEQFF; v_call: TRBV6-6; d_call: .; j_call: TRBJ2-1
cdr3_aa: CASIWGRSEDTQYF; v_call: TRBV2; d_call: .; j_call: TRBJ2-3
cdr3_aa: CASSLGQGSDYGYTF; v_call: TRBV6-1; d_call: TRBD1; j_call: TRBJ1-2
cdr3_aa: CASSLGLAGASNEQFF; v_call: TRBV5-8; d_call: TRBD2; j_call: TRBJ2-1
cdr3_aa: CASSLLSGNTIYF; v_call: TRBV28; d_call: .; j_call: TRBJ1-3
cdr3_aa: CASSPRDNANTGELFF; v_call: TRBV18; d_call: .; j_call: TRBJ2-2
cdr3_aa: CAWSIDRVRSGANVLTF; v_call: TRBV30; d_call: TRBD1; j_call: TRBJ2-6
cdr3_aa: CASSYDRALTGTSGDNEQFF; v_call: TRBV5-4; d_call: TRBD2; j_call: TRBJ2-1
cdr3_aa: CAGLPHQLNTEAFF; v_call: TRBV30; d_call: .; j_call: TRBJ1-1
cdr3_aa: CASSSDRVGEKLFF; v_call: TRBV7-9; d_call: .; j_call: TRBJ1-4
cdr3_aa: CASRGSRDRSSYEQYF; v_call: TRBV2; d_call: TRBD1; j_call: TRBJ2-7
cdr3_aa: CAIRGSLYSNQPQHF; v_call: TRBV10-3; d_call: .; j_call: TRBJ1-5
cdr3_aa: CVSSLGRSTDTQYF; v_call: TRBV5-4; d_call: .; j_call: TRBJ2-3
cdr3_aa: CASSRTNPSTDTQYF; v_call: TRBV19; d_call: .; j_call: TRBJ2-3
cdr3_aa: CATEAGGPTDTQYF; v_call: TRBV2; d_call: TRBD1; j_call: TRBJ2-3
cdr3_aa: CASSAVSSANTGELFF; v_call: TRBV9; d_call: .; j_call: TRBJ2-2
cdr3_aa: CASSEWADTQYF; v_call: TRBV10-2; d_call: .; j_call: TRBJ2-3
cdr3_aa: CASSHPGASGNTIYF; v_call: TRBV4-1; d_call: .; j_call: TRBJ1-3
cdr3_aa: CATTSMRYEQYF; v_call: TRBV10-2; d_call: .; j_call: TRBJ2-7
cdr3_aa: CASSSQEGHRSYEQYF; v_call: TRBV27; d_call: .; j_call: TRBJ2-7
cdr3_aa: CASSREGGRAGEQYF; v_call: TRBV4-1; d_call: TRBD2; j_call: TRBJ2-7
cdr3_aa: CASSWRGQGRETQYF; v_call: TRBV7-2; d_call: .; j_call: TRBJ2-5